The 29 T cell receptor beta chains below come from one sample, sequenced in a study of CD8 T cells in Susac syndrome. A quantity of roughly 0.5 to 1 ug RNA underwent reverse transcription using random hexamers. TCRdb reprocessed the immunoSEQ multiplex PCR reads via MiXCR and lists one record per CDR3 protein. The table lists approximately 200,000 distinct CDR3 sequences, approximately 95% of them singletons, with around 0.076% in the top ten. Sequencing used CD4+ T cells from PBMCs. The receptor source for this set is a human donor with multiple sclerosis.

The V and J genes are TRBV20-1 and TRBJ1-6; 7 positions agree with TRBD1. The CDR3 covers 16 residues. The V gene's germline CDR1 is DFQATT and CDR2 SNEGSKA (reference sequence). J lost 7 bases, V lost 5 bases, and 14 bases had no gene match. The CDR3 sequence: CSALPGGGRGNSPLHF. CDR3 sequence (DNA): TGCAGTGCTTTGCCAGGGGGGGGGAGAGGCAATTCACCCCTCCACTTT.

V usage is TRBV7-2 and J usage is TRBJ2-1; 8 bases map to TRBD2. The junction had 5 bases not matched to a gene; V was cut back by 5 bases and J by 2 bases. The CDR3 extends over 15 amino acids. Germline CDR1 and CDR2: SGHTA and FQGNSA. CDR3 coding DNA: TGTGCCAGCAGCCCGGGAGGGGGGCCCTACAATGAGCAGTTCTTC. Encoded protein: CASSPGGGPYNEQFF. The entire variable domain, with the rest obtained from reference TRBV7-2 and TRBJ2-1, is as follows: GAGVSQSPSNKVTEKGKDVELRCDPISGHTALYWYRQSLGQGLEFLIYFQGNSAPDKSGLPSDRFSAERTGGSVSTLTIQRTQQEDSAVYLCASSPGGGPYNEQFFGPGTRLTVL.

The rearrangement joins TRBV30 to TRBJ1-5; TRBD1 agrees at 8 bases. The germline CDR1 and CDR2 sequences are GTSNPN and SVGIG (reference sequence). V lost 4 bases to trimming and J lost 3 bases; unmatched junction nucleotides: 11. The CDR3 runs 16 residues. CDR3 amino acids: CAWTTGTGASNQPQHF. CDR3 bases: TGTGCCTGGACGACCGGGACAGGCGCCTCCAATCAGCCCCAGCATTTT.

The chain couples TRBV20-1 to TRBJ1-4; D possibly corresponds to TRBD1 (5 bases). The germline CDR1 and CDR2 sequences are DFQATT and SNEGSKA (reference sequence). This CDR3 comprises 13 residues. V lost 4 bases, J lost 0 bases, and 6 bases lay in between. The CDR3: CSATGATNEKLFF. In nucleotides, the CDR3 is TGCAGTGCTACGGGGGCAACTAATGAAAAACTGTTTTTT.

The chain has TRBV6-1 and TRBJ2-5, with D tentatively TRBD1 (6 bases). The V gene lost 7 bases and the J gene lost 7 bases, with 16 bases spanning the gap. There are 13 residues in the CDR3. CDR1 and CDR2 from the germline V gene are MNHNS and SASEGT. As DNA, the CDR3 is TGTGCCAGCAACTCAAGGACAGTTTCGACCCAGTACTTC. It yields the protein CASNSRTVSTQYF.

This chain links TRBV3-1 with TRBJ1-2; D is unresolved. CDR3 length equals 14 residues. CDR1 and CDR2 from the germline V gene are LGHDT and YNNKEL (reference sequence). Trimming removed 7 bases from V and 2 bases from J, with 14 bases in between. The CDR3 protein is CASTPGLMNYGYTF. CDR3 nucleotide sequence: TGTGCCAGCACCCCGGGCCTGATGAACTATGGCTACACCTTC.

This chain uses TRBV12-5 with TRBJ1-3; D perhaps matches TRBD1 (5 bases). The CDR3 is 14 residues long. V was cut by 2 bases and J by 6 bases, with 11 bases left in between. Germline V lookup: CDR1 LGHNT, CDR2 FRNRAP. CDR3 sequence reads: CASGLTGAENTIYF. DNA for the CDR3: TGTGCTAGTGGTTTGACCGGGGCTGAAAACACCATATATTTT.

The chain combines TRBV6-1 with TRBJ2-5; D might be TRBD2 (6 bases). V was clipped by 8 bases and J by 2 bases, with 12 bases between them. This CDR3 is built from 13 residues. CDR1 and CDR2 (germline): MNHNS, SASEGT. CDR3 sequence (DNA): TGTGCCAGCCGCCGGGACTTTCAAGAGACCCAGTACTTC. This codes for CASRRDFQETQYF.

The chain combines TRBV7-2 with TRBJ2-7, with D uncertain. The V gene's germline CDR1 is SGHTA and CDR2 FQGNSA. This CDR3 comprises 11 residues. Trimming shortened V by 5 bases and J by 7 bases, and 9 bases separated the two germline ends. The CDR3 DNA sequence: TGTGCCAGCAGCCCCCAGATAGAGCAGTACTTC. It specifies CASSPQIEQYF.

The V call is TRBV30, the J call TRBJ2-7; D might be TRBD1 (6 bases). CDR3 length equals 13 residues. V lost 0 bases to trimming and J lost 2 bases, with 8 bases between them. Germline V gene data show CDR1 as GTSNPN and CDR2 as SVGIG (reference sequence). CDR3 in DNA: TGTGCCTGGAGTGTGGGACAAACCTACGAGCAGTACTTC. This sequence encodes CAWSVGQTYEQYF.

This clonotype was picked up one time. CDR3 DNA: TGTGCCCTCCATGAGGCAGTCAAAGCTTTCTTT. This encodes CALHEAVKAFF. The chain combines TRBV30 with TRBJ1-1; D remains ambiguous. The CDR3 is made up of 11 amino acids. The V gene's germline CDR1 is GTSNPN and CDR2 SVGIG (reference sequence). The ends were cut back, 8 bases at V and 9 bases at J, with 16 bases in the middle.

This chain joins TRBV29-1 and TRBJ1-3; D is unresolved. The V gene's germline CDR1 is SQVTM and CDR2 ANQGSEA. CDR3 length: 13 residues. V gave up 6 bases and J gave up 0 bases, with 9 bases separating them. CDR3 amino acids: CSVRTGSGNTIYF. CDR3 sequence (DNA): TGCAGCGTCAGGACGGGCTCTGGAAACACCATATATTTT.

The CDR3 DNA reads TGTGCCATACAGGGTCTGAGCACAGATACGCAGTATTTT. The encoded protein is CAIQGLSTDTQYF. The chain is built from TRBV30 and TRBJ2-3; D is possibly TRBD1 (6 bases). The V end was cut by 8 bases, the J end by 0 bases, with 12 bases between. From germline, CDR1 is GTSNPN and CDR2 SVGIG (reference sequence). The CDR3 length is 13 residues.

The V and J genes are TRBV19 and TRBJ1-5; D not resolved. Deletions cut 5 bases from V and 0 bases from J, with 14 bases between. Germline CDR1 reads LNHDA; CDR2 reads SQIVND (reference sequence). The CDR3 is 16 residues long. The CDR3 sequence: CASSPFDGYSNQPQHF. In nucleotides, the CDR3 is TGTGCCAGTAGTCCTTTCGACGGTTATAGCAATCAGCCCCAGCATTTT.

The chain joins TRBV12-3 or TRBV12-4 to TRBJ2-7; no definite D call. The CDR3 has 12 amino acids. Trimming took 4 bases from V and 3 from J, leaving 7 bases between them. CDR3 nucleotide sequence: TGTGCCAGCAGTTCCCGTTACTACGAGCAGTACGTC. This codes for CASSSRYYEQYV.

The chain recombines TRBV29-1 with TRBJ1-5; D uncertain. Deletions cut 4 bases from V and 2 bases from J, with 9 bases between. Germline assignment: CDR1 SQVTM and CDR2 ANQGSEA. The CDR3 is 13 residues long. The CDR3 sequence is CSVVSEGNQPQHF. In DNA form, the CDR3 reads TGCAGCGTTGTTTCGGAGGGCAATCAGCCCCAGCATTTT.

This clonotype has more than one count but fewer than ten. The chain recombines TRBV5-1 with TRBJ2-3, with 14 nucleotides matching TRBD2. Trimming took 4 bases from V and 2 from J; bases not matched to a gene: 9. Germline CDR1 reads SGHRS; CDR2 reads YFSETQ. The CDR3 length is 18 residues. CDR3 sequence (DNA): TGCGCCAGCAGCCAGGGGACTAGCGGGGGCTTTGCCACAGATACGCAGTATTTT. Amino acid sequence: CASSQGTSGGFATDTQYF.

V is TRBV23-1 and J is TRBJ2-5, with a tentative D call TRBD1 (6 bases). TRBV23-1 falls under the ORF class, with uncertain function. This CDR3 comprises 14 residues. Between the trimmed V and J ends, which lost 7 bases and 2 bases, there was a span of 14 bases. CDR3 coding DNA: TGCGCCAGCATCCAAGCGGACAGTCAAGAGACCCAGTACTTC. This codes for CASIQADSQETQYF.

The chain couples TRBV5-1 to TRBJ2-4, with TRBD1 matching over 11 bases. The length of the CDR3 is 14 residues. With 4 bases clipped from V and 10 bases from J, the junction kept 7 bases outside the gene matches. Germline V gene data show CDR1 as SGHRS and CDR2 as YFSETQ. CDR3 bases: TGCGCCAGCAGCCCTGGGACAGGGGGGATAATTCAGTACTTC. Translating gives CASSPGTGGIIQYF.

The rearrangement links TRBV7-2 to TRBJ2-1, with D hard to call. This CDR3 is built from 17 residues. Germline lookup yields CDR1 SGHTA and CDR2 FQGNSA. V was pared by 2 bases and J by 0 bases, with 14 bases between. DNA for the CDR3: TGTGCCAGCAGCTTAAGTGCGTCGTGGAGCTCCTACAATGAGCAGTTCTTC. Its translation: CASSLSASWSSYNEQFF. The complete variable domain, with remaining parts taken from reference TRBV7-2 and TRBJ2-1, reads GAGVSQSPSNKVTEKGKDVELRCDPISGHTALYWYRQSLGQGLEFLIYFQGNSAPDKSGLPSDRFSAERTGGSVSTLTIQRTQQEDSAVYLCASSLSASWSSYNEQFFGPGTRLTVL.

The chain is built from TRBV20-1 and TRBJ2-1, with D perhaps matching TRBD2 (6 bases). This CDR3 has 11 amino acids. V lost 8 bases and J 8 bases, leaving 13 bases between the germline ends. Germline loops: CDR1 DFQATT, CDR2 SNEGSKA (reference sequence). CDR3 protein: CSPAGTDEQFF. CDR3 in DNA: TGCAGTCCGGCGGGAACAGATGAGCAGTTCTTC.

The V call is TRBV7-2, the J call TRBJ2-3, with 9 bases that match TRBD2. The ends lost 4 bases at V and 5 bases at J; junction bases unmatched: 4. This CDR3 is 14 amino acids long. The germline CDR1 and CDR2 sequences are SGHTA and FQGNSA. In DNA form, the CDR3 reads TGTGCCAGCAGCTCCCGGACTAGCGTAGATACGCAGTATTTT. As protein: CASSSRTSVDTQYF.

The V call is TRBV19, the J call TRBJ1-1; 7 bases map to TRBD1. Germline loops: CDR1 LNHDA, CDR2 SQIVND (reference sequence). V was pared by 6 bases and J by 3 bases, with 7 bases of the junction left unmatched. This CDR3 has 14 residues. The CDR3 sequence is CASSKTGFDTEAFF. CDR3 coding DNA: TGTGCCAGTAGCAAGACAGGGTTCGACACTGAAGCTTTCTTT.

CDR3 in amino acids: CSAPDRGRDEQYF. CDR3 coding DNA: TGCAGTGCTCCGGACAGGGGTCGGGACGAGCAGTACTTC. This chain links TRBV20-1 with TRBJ2-7, with TRBD1 matching 9 bases. The CDR3 is made up of 13 amino acids. CDR1 DFQATT and CDR2 SNEGSKA come from the germline V gene (reference sequence). V lost 5 bases, J lost 5 bases, and 7 bases stayed unmatched.

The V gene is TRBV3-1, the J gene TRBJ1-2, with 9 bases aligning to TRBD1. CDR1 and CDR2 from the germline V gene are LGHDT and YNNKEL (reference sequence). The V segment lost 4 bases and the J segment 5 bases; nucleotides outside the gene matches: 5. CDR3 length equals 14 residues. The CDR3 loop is CASSRQGGSYGYTF. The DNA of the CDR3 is TGTGCCAGCAGCCGACAGGGGGGTTCTTATGGCTACACCTTC.

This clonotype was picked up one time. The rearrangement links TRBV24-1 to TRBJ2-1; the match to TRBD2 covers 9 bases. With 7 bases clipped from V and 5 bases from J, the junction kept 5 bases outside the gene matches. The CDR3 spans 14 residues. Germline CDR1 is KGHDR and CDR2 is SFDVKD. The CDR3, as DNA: TGTGCCACCAGCAGGACTAGCGAGAACAATGAGCAGTTCTTC. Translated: CATSRTSENNEQFF.

The CDR3 reads CSAPTRGTDTQYF. CDR3 sequence (DNA): TGCAGTGCTCCGACTCGTGGCACAGATACGCAGTATTTT. The gene calls are TRBV20-1 and TRBJ2-3; D call uncertain. V shed 5 bases and J shed 1 base, with 10 bases lying between them. The CDR3 is 13 amino acids. Germline assignment: CDR1 DFQATT and CDR2 SNEGSKA (reference sequence).

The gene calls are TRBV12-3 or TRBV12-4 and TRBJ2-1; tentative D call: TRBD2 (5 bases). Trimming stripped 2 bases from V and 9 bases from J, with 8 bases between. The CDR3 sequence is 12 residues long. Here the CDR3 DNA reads TGTGCCAGCAGTTTATCCCGGGGTGAGCAGTTCTTC. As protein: CASSLSRGEQFF.

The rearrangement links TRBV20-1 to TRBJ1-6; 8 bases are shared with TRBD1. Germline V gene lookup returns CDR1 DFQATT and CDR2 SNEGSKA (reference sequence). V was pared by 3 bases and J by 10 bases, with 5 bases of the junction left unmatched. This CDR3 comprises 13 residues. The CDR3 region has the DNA TGCAGTGCTAGGGGGACAGGAGGATCACCCCTCCACTTT. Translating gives CSARGTGGSPLHF.